This T cell receptor beta chain is from a study of Ad26.COV2.S vaccination and SARS-CoV-2 variants. Study information: By the intramuscular route, Ad26.COV2.S was given once, or twice 56 days apart. Overall study results and limits: There was reportedly substantial breadth in spike-specific CD8+ and CD4+ T cell responses after vaccination.

Method: immunoSEQ multiplex PCR; TCRdb's copy keeps in-frame clones and lacks some. The sample yields some 450,000 clones, 90% seen once. Treatment defined: some 20 received Ad26.COV2.S at low or high dose, single or two shots; 5 received placebo; per-sample allocation not given. Sampling happened 63 days after the first vaccine or placebo injection. CDR1 and CDR2 from the germline V gene are KGHSH and LQKENI. V was trimmed by 3 bases and J by 3 bases, leaving 15 bases between them. The CDR3 spans 15 residues. Points on this clone: Antigen unknown.

This chain joins TRBV18 and TRBJ2-7, with D perhaps assigned TRBD1 or TRBD2 (5 bases each). This TCR was recovered from a person between 18 and 59 years old who received the Ad26.COV2.S COVID-19 vaccine or a placebo. Sequencing was performed on peripheral blood, taken in a trial of Ad26.COV2.S vaccine versus placebo. The CDR3 nucleotides are TGTGCCAGCTCACCCCGCAGGGACGGGGACTACGAGCAGTACTTC. Translating gives CASSPRRDGDYEQYF.